This TCR beta chain emerged from a study of shared clonotypes between healthy human individuals. Every contributor of samples was a Caucasian grown-up residing in Nashville, Tennessee. CDR3 length: 16 residues. The germline V gene encodes CDR1 MNHEY and CDR2 SMNVEV (reference sequence). V lost 3 bases, J lost 0 bases, and 5 bases stayed unmatched. Data came from immunoSEQ multiplex PCR; TCRdb stores just in-frame clones and leaves some out. The repertoire holds some 2 million clones, with about 95% as singletons. This clone was found once. Sequencing was done on a sample of naive CD4+ T cells sorted from blood. Described subset: CD45RA+ positively selected. The chain is built from TRBV27 and TRBJ2-1; 7 nucleotides line up with TRBD2. The sequence derives from a man aged 18 to 30 in good health. Here the CDR3 reads CASSFKAGSSYNEQFF. CDR3 DNA: TGTGCCAGCAGTTTCAAAGCGGGAAGCTCCTACAATGAGCAGTTCTTC.